This is a list of T cell receptor beta chains from one sample in a study of blood T cell repertoires in COVID-19. Produced via immunoSEQ multiplex PCR; TCRdb's table is partial and in-frame only. The table records about 120,000 clones, just over 85% of them present only once. Material for sequencing was peripheral blood. These receptors were taken from a woman aged 50 to 60 with active or convalescent COVID-19. Each CDR3 is given with its conserved first and last residue. Fields, in order: J gene, V gene, clone size, CDR3 protein. Some rows have no size entry. The others give once, few or many, or a class for an expanded clone.

>TRBJ2-7|TRBV6-5|NA
CASRVTSGVYEQYF
>TRBJ1-4|TRBV6-5|NA
CASSYSDRVGEKLFF
>TRBJ2-7|TRBV19|NA
CASSNRGAPYEQYF
>TRBJ2-7|TRBV29-1|NA
CSVEEWSSGGASYEQYF
>TRBJ2-4|TRBV19|NA
CASSIDRTGAKNIQYF
>TRBJ1-5|TRBV27|NA
CALLLGDRFNSNQPQHF
>TRBJ2-7|TRBV5-4|NA
CASSPFVAGGSYEQYF
>TRBJ1-2|TRBV3-1/TRBV3-2|NA
CASSPTGVAFYGYTF
>TRBJ2-2|TRBV10-2|few
CASSGAGTSGRVRTGELFF
>TRBJ2-3|TRBV10-1|NA
CASSLGTSASTDTQYF
>TRBJ2-1|TRBV7-8|NA
CASSPPGLADNEQFF
>TRBJ2-3|TRBV9|NA
CASSEGTSGTADTQYF
>TRBJ2-3|TRBV24-1|NA
CATSARDTDTQYF
>TRBJ2-7|TRBV5-1|NA
CASRAGLGRGRFYEQYF
>TRBJ2-3|TRBV6-1|once
CASSKAPDRTDTQYF
>TRBJ1-5|TRBV19|NA
CASSTDRGDWSNQPQHF
>TRBJ2-5|TRBV13|few
CASSSKRASGRAHQETQYF
>TRBJ1-1|TRBV5-1|NA
CASSSARGNTEAFF
>TRBJ2-3|TRBV7-2|NA
CASSLTRGADTQYF
>TRBJ2-7|TRBV2|NA
CASSESSGGVYSSFSSYEQYF
>TRBJ1-1|TRBV7-8|NA
CASSEVHSEAFF
>TRBJ2-5|TRBV30|NA
CAWRRGGWETQYF